One and the same sample provided the 25 T cell receptor beta chains below, sequenced in a study of CD8+CD57+ T cells in acquired aplastic anemia. The use of genomic DNA as template underpinned the TCR beta VDJ and CDR3 profiling. MiXCR was run by TCRdb on the reads, yielding one entry per CDR3 protein. The sample lists some 180,000 distinct CDR3 sequences, 46% seen once, with under 3.5% in the top ten. Specimen: sorted CD4+, CD8+, or CD8+CD57+ T cells (not recorded which) from PBMCs. These receptors originate from a human donor in good health.

This clonotype occurred a few times. The chain couples TRBV2 to TRBJ2-7, with D perhaps assigned TRBD1 or TRBD2 (5 bases each). CDR1 and CDR2 (germline): SNHLY, FYNNEI. Trimming cost V 4 bases and J 0 bases, with 10 bases left between them. The CDR3 length is 14 residues. The CDR3 coding sequence is TGTGCCAGCAGTGGGGACCTCCTCTCCTACGAGCAGTACTTC. This gives the protein CASSGDLLSYEQYF.

This chain links TRBV4-2 with TRBJ2-3; 8 bases map to TRBD2. Trimming at V came to 1 base and at J to 2 bases, leaving 5 bases not matched to a gene. Germline loops: CDR1 LGHNA, CDR2 YNFKEQ. This CDR3 spans 16 amino acids. The CDR3 reads CASSQGHGGVTDTQYF. CDR3 coding DNA: TGTGCCAGCAGCCAAGGGCACGGGGGGGTCACAGATACGCAGTATTTT.

CDR3 sequence: CSASEGTYNEQFF. Written as DNA, the CDR3 is TGCAGCGCCTCCGAGGGGACATACAATGAGCAGTTCTTC. This sequence joins TRBV29-1 and TRBJ2-1; TRBD1 is a possible D gene (6 bases). Germline V gene lookup returns CDR1 SQVTM and CDR2 ANQGSEA. This CDR3 is built from 13 residues. V dropped 7 bases and J dropped 4 bases, with 14 bases sitting between them.

This clonotype was seen only a few times. A much bigger clone sits one base away, suggesting this may be a read error. The chain links TRBV20-1 to TRBJ2-1; no definite D call. The CDR3 extends over 16 amino acids. Trimming left V 3 bases short and J 0 bases short, with 15 bases between. The V gene's germline CDR1 is DFQATT and CDR2 SNEGSKA (reference sequence). CDR3 sequence reads: CSASRAEGSSYNEQFF. The DNA for the CDR3 is TGCAGTGCTAGTCGGGCGGAAGGTAGCTCCTACAATGAGCAGTTCTTC.

J is TRBJ1-4 and V is TRBV12-3 or TRBV12-4, with D hard to call. This CDR3 is built from 11 residues. Trimming cost V 3 bases and J 7 bases, with 3 bases left between them. The CDR3 here is CASSFGEKLFF. As DNA, the CDR3 is TGTGCCAGCAGTTTCGGTGAAAAACTGTTTTTT.

This clonotype showed up many times. The chain carries TRBV2 and TRBJ2-2; 9 nucleotides match TRBD1. The CDR3 is 14 residues long. With V trimmed by 6 bases and J by 5 bases, 4 bases remained unmatched. Germline-derived CDR1 and CDR2 are SNHLY and FYNNEI. The CDR3 reads CASRDRGGTGELFF. Here the CDR3 DNA reads TGTGCCAGCAGGGACAGGGGAGGGACCGGGGAGCTGTTTTTT.

This clonotype was seen ten or more times. The chain links TRBV20-1 to TRBJ2-7, with 10 bases identical to TRBD1. The germline CDR1 and CDR2 sequences are DFQATT and SNEGSKA (reference sequence). The ends lost 5 bases at V and 2 bases at J; junction bases unmatched: 9. CDR3 length: 15 residues. The CDR3 coding sequence is TGCAGTGCTCCGAACCGGGACAGGGGTACCTACGAGCAGTACTTC. This gives the protein CSAPNRDRGTYEQYF.

The table lists this clonotype with a count of one. The chain joins TRBV27 to TRBJ2-1, with D tentatively TRBD2 (6 bases). Germline CDR1 MNHEY, CDR2 SMNVEV (reference sequence). This CDR3 comprises 17 residues. With 5 bases removed from V and 0 bases from J, the gap between germline ends came to 17 bases. Written as DNA, the CDR3 is TGTGCCAGCAGTACAAAACGGGGGACGAGCTCCTACAATGAGCAGTTCTTC. The encoded protein is CASSTKRGTSSYNEQFF.

This clonotype was seen only a few times. The V call is TRBV10-2, the J call TRBJ2-7; D ambiguous. CDR3 length: 12 residues. Deletions cut 6 bases from V and 4 bases from J, with 10 bases between. The germline V gene encodes CDR1 WSHSY and CDR2 SAAADI. This CDR3 reads CASRNTRYEQYF. The CDR3 nucleotides read TGCGCCAGCAGAAACACCCGGTACGAGCAGTACTTC.

The gene calls are TRBV6-2 or TRBV6-3 and TRBJ2-1; 10 nucleotides match TRBD1. The CDR3 loop spans 18 amino acids. Per the germline V gene, CDR1 is MNHEY and CDR2 is SVGEGT. The V segment lost 1 base and the J segment 2 bases; nucleotides outside the gene matches: 8. The CDR3 protein is CASSYFPGTGVPYNEQFF. CDR3 nucleotide sequence: TGTGCCAGCAGTTACTTCCCCGGGACAGGGGTCCCCTACAATGAGCAGTTCTTC.

A single count supports this clonotype. A much larger clone is a single base away; this may be a read error. J is TRBJ1-3 and V is TRBV5-1, with D tentatively TRBD1 (6 bases). Germline V CDR1 and CDR2: SGHRS, YFSETQ. This CDR3 is built from 15 residues. CDR3 sequence reads: CVSSLDRFSGNTIYF. The DNA of the CDR3 is TGCGTCAGCAGCTTGGACAGATTCTCTGGAAACACCATATATTTT. The full variable domain, with the rest looked up from reference TRBV5-1 and TRBJ1-3, is KAGVTQTPRYLIKTRGQQVTLSCSPISGHRSVSWYQQTPGQGLQFLFEYFSETQRNKGNFPGRFSGRQFSNSRSEMNVSTLELGDSALYLCVSSLDRFSGNTIYFGEGSWLTVV.

The chain employs TRBV5-1 and TRBJ2-7; 16 nucleotides align to TRBD2. In germline, CDR1 is SGHRS, CDR2 YFSETQ. The CDR3 extends over 16 amino acids. V trimming: 4 bases; J trimming: 6 bases; junction bases outside the gene matches: 7. In DNA form, the CDR3 reads TGCGCCAGCAGCCGAGGGACTAGCGGGGGGGCGAGCGAGCAGTACTTC. This encodes CASSRGTSGGASEQYF.

The chain is built from TRBV19 and TRBJ1-2; D gene uncertain. This CDR3 is built from 13 residues. V shed 3 bases and J shed 12 bases, with 17 bases lying between them. Germline values: CDR1 LNHDA, CDR2 SQIVND (reference sequence). CDR3 sequence reads: CASSINSLSGNTF. The CDR3 DNA is TGTGCCAGTAGTATTAACAGCCTCTCTGGAAACACCTTC.

This clonotype was found many times. This chain links TRBV5-1 with TRBJ2-5; TRBD1 matches 7 bases. CDR3 length equals 14 residues. Germline V lookup: CDR1 SGHRS, CDR2 YFSETQ. With V trimmed by 0 bases and J by 4 bases, 3 bases remained unmatched. The CDR3 loop reads CASSLAGQLETQYF. The CDR3 bases are TGCGCCAGCAGCTTGGCGGGACAGTTAGAGACCCAGTACTTC. The complete variable domain, with remaining parts taken from reference TRBV5-1 and TRBJ2-5, reads KAGVTQTPRYLIKTRGQQVTLSCSPISGHRSVSWYQQTPGQGLQFLFEYFSETQRNKGNFPGRFSGRQFSNSRSEMNVSTLELGDSALYLCASSLAGQLETQYFGPGTRLLVL.

V and J are TRBV10-3 and TRBJ2-1, with D perhaps matching TRBD2 (5 bases). The CDR3 has 13 residues. Germline V gives CDR1 ENHRY, CDR2 SYGVKD. V lost 11 bases, J lost 7 bases, and 18 bases lay in between. The CDR3 loop reads CAGDIKPGNEQFF. CDR3 DNA: TGTGCCGGAGACATCAAACCGGGGAATGAGCAGTTCTTC.

In the case of this clonotype: Given the absence of the conserved phenylalanine or tryptophan at the CDR3 end, a read error is likely. The chain carries TRBV7-9 and TRBJ2-2; unclear D gene. The length of the CDR3 is 12 residues. The germline V and J ends were trimmed by 2 bases and 3 bases, with 1 base remaining between them. Looked up from germline, CDR1 is SEHNR and CDR2 is FQNEAQ (reference sequence). CDR3 sequence (DNA): TGTGCCAGCAGCTTATACACCGGGGAGCTGTTTCTT. Translating it yields CASSLYTGELFL.

The rearrangement joins TRBV2 to TRBJ1-1; no clear D. The germline V gene has CDR1 SNHLY and CDR2 FYNNEI. The CDR3 spans 13 residues. The V end was cut by 8 bases, the J end by 1 base, with 11 bases between. This CDR3 is CASLGPGNTEAFF. DNA for the CDR3: TGTGCCAGCTTAGGGCCGGGGAACACTGAAGCTTTCTTT.

The sample holds many counts of this clonotype. CDR3 coding DNA: TGTGCCAGCAGTTCGACAGGGGGCTCTACAGATACGCAGTATTTT. Protein sequence: CASSSTGGSTDTQYF. This chain links TRBV2 with TRBJ2-3, with TRBD1 matching 10 bases. The J segment lost 3 bases and the V segment lost 5 bases, leaving 5 bases of the junction unmatched. Germline values: CDR1 SNHLY, CDR2 FYNNEI. The CDR3 extends over 15 amino acids.

This clonotype showed up many times. The genes are TRBV20-1 and TRBJ2-7, with 9 bases aligning to TRBD1. CDR1 is DFQATT, CDR2 SNEGSKA, per germline (reference sequence). V gave up 3 bases and J gave up 2 bases; unmatched junction bases: 5. This CDR3 has 14 residues. The CDR3 sequence is CSASRGQGTYEQYF. In DNA form, the CDR3 reads TGCAGTGCTAGTAGAGGACAGGGGACCTACGAGCAGTACTTC.

CDR3 residues: CASSIGDNSPLHF. CDR3 DNA sequence: TGTGCCAGTAGTATCGGGGATAATTCACCCCTCCACTTT. The chain carries TRBV19 and TRBJ1-6, with D unclear. In germline, CDR1 is LNHDA, CDR2 SQIVND (reference sequence). This CDR3 has 13 residues. Trimming left V 3 bases short and J 5 bases short, with 5 bases between.

This clonotype was found many times. The V gene is TRBV7-6, the J gene TRBJ2-1, with 11 bases aligning to TRBD2. The CDR3 is 14 residues long. With 5 bases clipped from V and 4 bases from J, the junction kept 1 base outside the gene matches. Germline loops: CDR1 SGHVS, CDR2 FNYEAQ. CDR3 DNA: TGTGCCAGCAGCCGGACTAGCGGGTACAATGAGCAGTTCTTC. Its translation is CASSRTSGYNEQFF.

Concerning this clonotype itself: This sequence may be a read error, since a much larger clone differs from it by one base. CDR3 region: CANRTRVMSSTDTQYF. DNA of the CDR3: TGTGCCAACAGGACCAGGGTTATGAGTTCTACAGATACGCAGTATTTT. The chain has TRBV11-2 and TRBJ2-3; a weak D match, TRBD1 (5 bases). Germline V gives CDR1 SGHAT, CDR2 FQNNGV. With 10 bases removed from V and 3 bases from J, the gap between germline ends came to 23 bases. CDR3 length: 16 amino acids.

This clonotype was seen once. The chain has TRBV5-8 and TRBJ2-1; D not certain. This CDR3 spans 14 amino acids. V shed 0 bases and J shed 2 bases, with 6 bases lying between them. Germline loops: CDR1 SGHTS, CDR2 YDEGEE. CDR3 sequence: CASSLDAAYNEQFF. The CDR3 DNA reads as TGTGCCAGCAGCTTGGACGCTGCCTACAATGAGCAGTTCTTC.

This clonotype was seen a few times. The genes are TRBV2 and TRBJ2-3; 7 nucleotides line up with TRBD1. The germline V gene encodes CDR1 SNHLY and CDR2 FYNNEI. Germline trimming cut 5 bases from V and 2 bases from J; bases unmatched to any gene: 7. This CDR3 is 15 amino acids long. CDR3 nucleotide sequence: TGTGCCAGCAGTATTCCGGGACAGACCACAGATACGCAGTATTTT. Translation gives CASSIPGQTTDTQYF.

The chain recombines TRBV10-3 with TRBJ1-5, with 9 positions matching TRBD1. This CDR3 is built from 17 residues. Germline V gene sequence: CDR1 ENHRY, CDR2 SYGVKD. J was trimmed by 0 bases and V by 2 bases; bases with no gene match: 5. DNA for the CDR3: TGTGCCATCAGTGAGAGGGACAGGGAGATTAGCAATCAGCCCCAGCATTTT. Translating it yields CAISERDREISNQPQHF.